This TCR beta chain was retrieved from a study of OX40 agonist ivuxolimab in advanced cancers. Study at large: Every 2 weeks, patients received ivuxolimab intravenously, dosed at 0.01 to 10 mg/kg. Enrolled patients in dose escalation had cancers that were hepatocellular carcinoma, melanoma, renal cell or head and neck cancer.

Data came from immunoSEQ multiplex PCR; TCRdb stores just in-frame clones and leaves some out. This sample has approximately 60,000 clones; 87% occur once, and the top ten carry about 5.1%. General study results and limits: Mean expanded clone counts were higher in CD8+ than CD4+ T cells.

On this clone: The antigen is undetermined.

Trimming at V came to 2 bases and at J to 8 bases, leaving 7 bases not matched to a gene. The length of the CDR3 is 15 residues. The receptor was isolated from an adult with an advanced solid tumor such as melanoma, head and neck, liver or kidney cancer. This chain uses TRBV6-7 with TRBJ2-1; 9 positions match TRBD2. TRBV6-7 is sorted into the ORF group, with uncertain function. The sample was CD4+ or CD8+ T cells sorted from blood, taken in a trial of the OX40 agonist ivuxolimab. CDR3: CASSYPSGRCYEQFF. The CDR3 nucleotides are TGTGCCAGCAGTTACCCCAGCGGGAGGTGCTATGAGCAGTTCTTC.